Following are 22 T cell receptor beta chains from one sample sequenced in a study of human T cells and chemical hapten exposure. Time point denoted: patch test 3, about 24 weeks after DPC sensitization. Treatment given: therapeutic diphenylcyclopropenone sensitization with weekly scalp DPC. From the RACE reads, TCRdb called clonotypes with MiXCR, one entry per CDR3 protein. Of more than 95,000 distinct CDR3 sequences detected, under 40% appear once; the ten largest clones hold 2.5% to 3%. Sequencing was performed on whole blood, taken in connection with sensitization to the hapten diphenylcyclopropenone (DPC). These receptors all stem from a man aged 40-55 years with alopecia areata. Some clones in this sample may be carry-over from other donors' samples.

The CDR3 spells CSVGFAADLTGELFF. The CDR3 nucleotides read TGCAGCGTTGGTTTCGCGGCGGACCTCACCGGGGAGCTGTTTTTT. This sequence joins TRBV29-1 and TRBJ2-2, with D uncertain. The V and J ends lost 4 bases and 4 bases respectively, with 16 bases between them. Per the germline V gene, CDR1 is SQVTM and CDR2 is ANQGSEA. There are 15 residues in the CDR3.

In this sample, this clonotype turned up a few times. The V gene is TRBV5-1, the J gene TRBJ2-3; D not resolved. The CDR3 totals 13 residues. Deletions cut 4 bases from V and 1 base from J, with 7 bases between. Germline lookup yields CDR1 SGHRS and CDR2 YFSETQ. CDR3 bases: TGCGCCAGCAGCCCGGACGGCACAGATACGCAGTATTTT. Its protein product is CASSPDGTDTQYF.

This clonotype was counted a few times. CDR3 residues: CASSLPAGEQHV. CDR3 sequence (DNA): TGTGCCAGCAGTTTGCCGGCGGGCGAGCAGCACGTC. This chain connects TRBV28 to TRBJ2-7; tentative D call: TRBD2 (5 bases). Germline CDR1 is MDHEN and CDR2 is SYDVKM. The CDR3 totals 12 residues.

The chain recombines TRBV21-1 with TRBJ2-4. TRBV21-1 is a pseudogene segment. The CDR3 has 16 amino acids. The CDR3 nucleotides are TGTGCCAGCAGCATCTTGATGAGACCAGCCAAAAACATTCAGTACTTC. As protein: CASSILMRPAKNIQYF.

The chain links TRBV11-2 to TRBJ2-1; TRBD1 matches 12 bases. The CDR3 covers 15 residues. Trimming cost V 3 bases and J 10 bases; bases outside gene matches: 7. Germline V lookup: CDR1 SGHAT, CDR2 FQNNGV. The chain's CDR3 is CASSFGTGGLGEQFF. As DNA, the CDR3 is TGTGCCAGCAGCTTCGGGACAGGGGGCCTCGGGGAGCAGTTCTTC.

Only one count was recorded for this clonotype. The rearrangement links TRBV11-3 to TRBJ2-3; 10 positions match TRBD2. Germline lookup yields CDR1 SGHNT and CDR2 YENEEA. The V gene end was trimmed by 7 bases and the J gene end by 1 base; junction bases not matched to a gene: 5. This CDR3 region has 15 residues. The CDR3 spells CASTPGTSGTDTQYF. As DNA, the CDR3 is TGTGCCAGCACCCCGGGGACTAGCGGCACAGATACGCAGTATTTT.

This clonotype was observed once. This chain uses TRBV28 with TRBJ2-7; the D is unclear. Germline V CDR1 and CDR2: MDHEN, SYDVKM. V was shortened by 11 bases and J by 4 bases, with 18 bases between the two germline ends. The CDR3 loop spans 13 amino acids. The CDR3 region is CASSGRVDYEQYF. The CDR3 DNA follows: TGTGCCTCTTCAGGCCGCGTTGATTACGAGCAGTACTTC.

This clonotype occurred a few times. The rearrangement uses TRBV27 and TRBJ2-1; no firm D call. Between the trimmed V and J ends, which lost 6 bases and 4 bases, there was a span of 4 bases. CDR3 length equals 11 residues. The germline gives CDR1 MNHEY, CDR2 SMNVEV (reference sequence). CDR3 nucleotides: TGTGCCAGCAGGCGGTACAATGAGCAGTTCTTC. Its protein is CASRRYNEQFF.

The chain is built from TRBV7-3 and TRBJ1-6, with 8 bases that match TRBD1. With 5 bases clipped from V and 8 bases from J, the junction kept 5 bases outside the gene matches. CDR1 and CDR2 (germline): SGHTA, FQGTGA. The CDR3 spans 14 residues. CDR3 region: CASSPGQAHSPLHF. CDR3 sequence (DNA): TGTGCCAGCAGCCCGGGACAGGCCCATTCACCCCTCCACTTT.

The V gene is TRBV14, the J gene TRBJ2-3, with TRBD1 matching over 7 bases. V lost 5 bases to trimming and J lost 2 bases; unmatched junction nucleotides: 7. Germline CDR1 and CDR2: SGHDN and FVKESK. The CDR3 runs 15 residues. The CDR3 loop reads CASSSYRGITDTQYF. The CDR3, as DNA: TGTGCCAGCAGCTCATACAGGGGAATCACAGATACGCAGTATTTT.

There are a few counts of this clonotype. The chain links TRBV13 to TRBJ1-1, with D hard to call. The CDR3 is made up of 14 amino acids. V lost 5 bases and J lost 5, with 15 bases in between. CDR1 is PRHDT and CDR2 is FYEKMQ in the germline V gene (reference sequence). The CDR3 loop is CASSRDGPGTEAFF. CDR3 nucleotide sequence: TGTGCCAGCAGCCGTGACGGCCCGGGGACTGAAGCTTTCTTT.

This clonotype was recorded a few times. V is TRBV6-5 and J is TRBJ1-1; D call uncertain. This CDR3 region has 13 residues. CDR1 and CDR2 from the germline V gene are MNHEY and SVGAGI. V lost 5 bases and J lost 4, with 11 bases in between. CDR3 protein: CASSRDWGTEAFF. The CDR3 DNA is TGTGCCAGCAGTCGAGATTGGGGCACTGAAGCTTTCTTT.

The chain is built from TRBV18 and TRBJ2-3; tentative D call: TRBD2 (5 bases). Germline loops: CDR1 KGHSH, CDR2 LQKENI. The CDR3 is made up of 15 amino acids. Trimming pared 3 bases from V and 3 bases from J, leaving 13 bases between. CDR3 residues: CASSPMGSETDTQYF. Written as DNA, the CDR3 is TGTGCCAGCTCACCCATGGGTAGCGAGACAGATACGCAGTATTTT.

The rearrangement uses TRBV20-1 and TRBJ1-4; a possible D gene is TRBD1 (6 bases). CDR3 length equals 20 residues. Per the germline V gene, CDR1 is DFQATT and CDR2 is SNEGSKA (reference sequence). V was trimmed by 0 bases and J by 5 bases, leaving 28 bases between them. The CDR3 DNA sequence: TGCAGTGCTAGAGACCCCGTCGTAGGTGGCAGGGGAGGTGGCAATGAAAAACTGTTTTTT. Translating gives CSARDPVVGGRGGGNEKLFF.

V usage is TRBV12-5 and J usage is TRBJ1-2; D ambiguous. The CDR3 has 11 residues. Between the trimmed V and J ends, which lost 7 bases and 2 bases, there was a span of 5 bases. Per germline, CDR1 LGHNT and CDR2 FRNRAP. For the CDR3, the DNA is TGTGCTAGTGCTGCGAACTATGGCTACACCTTC. Translated, it gives CASAANYGYTF.

This clonotype has a count of ten or more. This sequence joins TRBV3-1 and TRBJ2-3; 11 bases match TRBD2. CDR3 size: 18 residues. Germline CDR1 LGHDT, CDR2 YNNKEL (reference sequence). J gave up 1 base and V 4 bases, and 10 bases lay outside the gene matches. The DNA for the CDR3 is TGTGCCAGCAGCCTATTTAGCGGGAGGGGAGAAGGCACAGATACGCAGTATTTT. Protein sequence: CASSLFSGRGEGTDTQYF.

The chain is built from TRBV6-5 and TRBJ2-7, with no clear D. Germline CDR1 and CDR2: MNHEY and SVGAGI. V lost 6 bases and J 0 bases, leaving 12 bases between the germline ends. CDR3 size: 14 residues. The CDR3 bases are TGTGCCAGCAGCAAGGACCAAAGCTCCTACGAGCAGTACGTC. This codes for CASSKDQSSYEQYV.

The chain carries TRBV20-1 and TRBJ2-1; 10 nucleotides line up with TRBD2. The CDR3 extends over 15 amino acids. CDR1 and CDR2 (germline): DFQATT, SNEGSKA (reference sequence). The ends lost 1 base at V and 6 bases at J; junction bases unmatched: 6. In DNA form, the CDR3 reads TGCAGTGCTAGAGTAGCGGGAGGAGGCGGCAATGAGCAGTTCTTC. Translating gives CSARVAGGGGNEQFF.

J is TRBJ2-1 and V is TRBV12-3 or TRBV12-4; 9 bases are a match to TRBD2. The V gene end was trimmed by 6 bases and the J gene end by 3 bases; junction bases not matched to a gene: 6. The CDR3 spans 15 residues. Written as DNA, the CDR3 is TGTGCCAGCAGACTAGCTAGCGGGGTCTACAATGAGCAGTTCTTC. As protein: CASRLASGVYNEQFF.

The chain uses TRBV18 and TRBJ1-5; the D gene is possibly TRBD1 (5 bases). The CDR3 has 16 amino acids. The germline V gene encodes CDR1 KGHSH and CDR2 LQKENI. V was clipped by 6 bases and J by 3 bases, with 18 bases between them. The CDR3 reads CASSLEGSPANQPQHF. The CDR3 bases are TGTGCCAGCTCGCTCGAGGGGAGTCCCGCCAATCAGCCCCAGCATTTT. Using reference TRBV18 and TRBJ1-5 for the parts outside the CDR3, the full variable domain is NAGVMQNPRHLVRRRGQEARLRCSPMKGHSHVYWYRQLPEEGLKFMVYLQKENIIDESGMPKERFSAEFPKEGPSILRIQQVVRGDSAAYFCASSLEGSPANQPQHFGDGTRLSIL.

The chain uses TRBV24-1 and TRBJ2-1; D uncertain. V gave up 0 bases and J gave up 7 bases, with 15 bases separating them. The CDR3 length is 16 residues. Germline CDR1 reads KGHDR; CDR2 reads SFDVKD. The CDR3 coding sequence is TGTGCCACCAGTGATTTGCACTCGGCAGAGAGGAATGAGCAGTTCTTC. Translated: CATSDLHSAERNEQFF.

This clonotype appeared a few times. This rearrangement joins TRBV11-3 to TRBJ2-2; the D gene could be TRBD1 or TRBD2 (6 bases each). Germline loops: CDR1 SGHNT, CDR2 YENEEA. The CDR3 length is 15 residues. V lost 5 bases and J 7 bases, leaving 17 bases between the germline ends. The CDR3 coding sequence is TGTGCCAGCAGCCCTTTAGGGGGGAAAAGCGGGGAGCTGTTTTTT. This translates into CASSPLGGKSGELFF.